This is a list of T cell receptor beta chains from one sample in a study of a mutant IDH1 vaccine in newly diagnosed glioma. These TCRs are of unknown antigen specificity. Method: immunoSEQ multiplex PCR; TCRdb's copy keeps in-frame clones and lacks some. The sample has around 40,000 clones, less than 85% seen once; the top ten hold over 15%. Source: PBMCs, taken from a glioma patient whose treatment included an IDH1 peptide vaccine. These receptors came from a man younger than 30 with glioma. Some clones in this sample may be carry-over from other donors' samples. The CDR3 runs from the conserved cysteine through the conserved F or W. D genes are given only for firm matches. Expanded clones get a size class; other rows say once, few or many, or leave the size out.

CDR3 protein | CDR3 DNA | D gene | V gene | clone size | CDR3 length | J gene
CASSQSRLVGNTIYF | TGTGCCAGCAGCCAAAGCAGGCTGGTCGGAAACACCATATATTTT | NA | TRBV6-5 | NA | 15 | TRBJ1-3
CASSDQGNNSPLHF | TGTGCCAGCAGCGACCAGGGGAATAATTCACCCCTCCACTTT | NA | TRBV9 | NA | 14 | TRBJ1-6
CAWSGVNSDQPQHF | TGTGCCTGGAGTGGCGTGAACTCCGATCAGCCCCAGCATTTT | NA | TRBV30 | NA | 14 | TRBJ1-5
CASSYSGRSVTEAFF | TGTGCCAGCAGTTACTCAGGTAGGAGTGTTACTGAAGCTTTCTTT | NA | TRBV6-5 | NA | 15 | TRBJ1-1
CAWRTSGSTDTQYF | TGTGCCTGGCGCACTAGCGGGAGCACAGATACGCAGTATTTT | TRBD2 | TRBV30 | NA | 14 | TRBJ2-3
CAISESTRPREAFF | TGTGCCATCAGTGAGTCGACCAGGCCCCGAGAAGCTTTCTTT | NA | TRBV10-3 | NA | 14 | TRBJ1-1
CASSPTVSGGKYYGYTF | TGCGCCAGCAGCCCTACGGTGAGTGGCGGGAAGTACTATGGCTACACCTTC | NA | TRBV5-1 | NA | 17 | TRBJ1-2
CASSLMTSGGYEQYF | TGCGCCAGCAGCTTGATGACTAGTGGGGGCTACGAGCAGTACTTC | NA | TRBV5-1 | NA | 15 | TRBJ2-7
CAWSVSGNQPQHF | TGTGCCTGGAGTGTATCCGGTAATCAGCCCCAGCATTTT | NA | TRBV30 | NA | 13 | TRBJ1-5
CASSVDGIDGSGNTIYF | TGTGCCAGCAGCGTAGACGGGATCGACGGCTCTGGAAACACCATATATTTT | NA | TRBV9 | few | 17 | TRBJ1-3
CASSYSIGEYTYEQYF | TGTGCCAGCAGTTACTCGATCGGGGAATATACCTACGAGCAGTACTTC | NA | TRBV6-6 | NA | 16 | TRBJ2-7
CASSYNRGMGEKLFF | TGTGCCAGCAGCTACAACAGGGGAATGGGGGAAAAACTGTTTTTT | TRBD1 | TRBV6-5 | NA | 15 | TRBJ1-4
CASSPGTPYEQYF | TGTGCCAGCAGTCCCGGGACTCCCTACGAGCAGTACTTC | NA | TRBV6-5 | NA | 13 | TRBJ2-7
CASSQDTGFYGYTF | TGCGCCAGCAGCCAAGATACGGGGTTCTATGGCTACACCTTC | NA | TRBV4-1 | few | 14 | TRBJ1-2
CASSQDGLAQETQYF | TGTGCCAGCAGCCAAGATGGGCTAGCCCAAGAGACCCAGTACTTC | NA | TRBV14 | NA | 15 | TRBJ2-5
CASSEVTGTNYGYTF | TGTGCCAGCAGTGAGGTGACAGGGACCAACTATGGCTACACCTTC | TRBD1 | TRBV25-1 | NA | 15 | TRBJ1-2
CASSLDFVLAGGSNEKLFF | TGTGCCAGCAGCTTAGATTTTGTTTTGGCAGGGGGCAGTAATGAAAAACTGTTTTTT | TRBD1 | TRBV7-6 | NA | 19 | TRBJ1-4
CASSEERGRGVQPQHF | TGTGCCAGCAGTGAAGAAAGGGGCAGGGGAGTTCAGCCCCAGCATTTT | NA | TRBV25-1 | NA | 16 | TRBJ1-5
CAIGGSMNTEAFF | TGTGCCATAGGGGGCTCTATGAACACTGAAGCTTTCTTT | TRBD1 | TRBV19 | few | 13 | TRBJ1-1
CASSSGLARDTQYF | TGTGCCAGCAGCTCAGGACTAGCGAGAGATACGCAGTATTTT | TRBD2 | TRBV13 | medium-sized | 14 | TRBJ2-3
CAWIPRGGTGNTIYF | TGTGCCTGGATCCCCCGTGGGGGGACTGGAAACACCATATATTTT | NA | TRBV30 | NA | 15 | TRBJ1-3
CASSWTEYTGELFF | TGTGCCAGCTCCTGGACAGAGTACACCGGGGAGCTGTTTTTT | NA | TRBV18 | NA | 14 | TRBJ2-2
CASSQDRGYGSPLHF | TGCGCCAGCAGCCAAGATAGGGGTTATGGCTCACCCCTCCACTTT | NA | TRBV4-3 | NA | 15 | TRBJ1-6
CASSFHMNTEAFF | TGTGCCAGCAGTTTCCACATGAACACTGAAGCTTTCTTT | NA | TRBV6-5 | NA | 13 | TRBJ1-1
CATSREWSRGSSYEQYF | TGTGCCACCAGCAGAGAATGGTCCAGGGGTTCCTCCTACGAGCAGTACTTC | NA | TRBV15 | NA | 17 | TRBJ2-7
CASSTRQGAGGYTF | TGTGCCAGCAGTACCCGACAGGGGGCGGGTGGCTACACCTTC | TRBD1 | TRBV2 | NA | 14 | TRBJ1-2
CASSEVGGSGADTQYF | TGTGCCAGCAGTGAGGTGGGCGGGAGTGGTGCAGATACGCAGTATTTT | TRBD2 | TRBV2 | once | 16 | TRBJ2-3
CASSQDQTGAGNTIYF | TGCGCCAGCAGCCAAGATCAGACAGGGGCTGGAAACACCATATATTTT | TRBD1 | TRBV4-1 | once | 16 | TRBJ1-3
CASSGALAGGFYEQYF | TGTGCCAGCAGCGGGGCCCTGGCGGGGGGTTTTTACGAGCAGTACTTC | TRBD2 | TRBV5-6 | NA | 16 | TRBJ2-7
CASSFGAVKRISNQPQHF | TGTGCCAGCAGCTTTGGGGCAGTGAAGCGGATTAGCAATCAGCCCCAGCATTTT | NA | TRBV5-6 | NA | 18 | TRBJ1-5
CAWNYVGNYGYTF | TGTGCCTGGAACTACGTAGGGAACTATGGCTACACCTTC | NA | TRBV30 | NA | 13 | TRBJ1-2
CASSQVSLAEQFF | TGTGCCAGCAGCCAAGTTTCCCTCGCTGAGCAGTTCTTC | NA | TRBV14 | NA | 13 | TRBJ2-1
CASSPGSGFYEQYF | TGTGCCAGCTCACCGGGTTCAGGCTTCTACGAGCAGTACTTC | NA | TRBV18 | NA | 14 | TRBJ2-7